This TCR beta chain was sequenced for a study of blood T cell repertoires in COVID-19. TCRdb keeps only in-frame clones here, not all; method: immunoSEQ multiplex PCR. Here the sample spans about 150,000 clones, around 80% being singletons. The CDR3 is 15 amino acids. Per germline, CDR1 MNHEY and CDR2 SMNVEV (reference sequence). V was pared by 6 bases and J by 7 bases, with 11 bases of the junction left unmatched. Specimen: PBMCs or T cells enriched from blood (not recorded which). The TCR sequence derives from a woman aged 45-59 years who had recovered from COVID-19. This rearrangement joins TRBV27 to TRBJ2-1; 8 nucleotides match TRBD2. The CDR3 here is CASSLWSGGGNEQFF. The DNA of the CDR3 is TGTGCCAGCAGCCTCTGGAGCGGGGGAGGGAATGAGCAGTTCTTC.